A selection of T cell receptor beta chains follows, all from one sample in a study of blood T cell repertoires in COVID-19. Repertoires were generated with immunoSEQ multiplex PCR, while TCRdb's copy carries only in-frame clones and drops some. The sample records fewer than 200,000 clones, under 85% being singletons. Input material: peripheral blood. Source of these receptors: a man aged 55-75 years who had recovered from COVID-19. Both conserved end residues are part of each CDR3. Fields, in order: D gene, V gene, CDR3 protein. D genes are given only for firm matches.

TRBD1	TRBV29-1	CSAYWAGGNEQFF
NA	TRBV18	CASSPQGRESRAFF
NA	TRBV10-1	CASTITGVNEKLFF
TRBD1	TRBV6-5	CASTDRVSDEQYF
TRBD1	TRBV25-1	CASSAEDRGRTYEQYF
NA	TRBV2	CASRGEATNEKLFF
NA	TRBV6-4	CASSDGEDPDTQYF
NA	TRBV7-2	CASSSVGGRGYGYTF
TRBD2	TRBV30	CAWSKSSGGTVNEQFF
NA	TRBV7-6	CASSFYVGVTDTQYF
NA	TRBV5-6	CASGLGGGGYGYTF
NA	TRBV5-1	CASSLFLARKNEQFF
TRBD1	TRBV7-3	CASSTGGYTDTQYF
TRBD1	TRBV7-9	CASSQRTGRTDGYTF
TRBD1	TRBV19	CATFEGQGAGYTF
NA	TRBV29-1	CSVRRGSRDEAFF
TRBD2	TRBV6-5	CASRDSGGRETQYF
TRBD1	TRBV5-6	CASSITGGDHQPQHF